This entry features one T cell receptor beta chain sequence. Its antigen specificity is not known. The input lacks base qualities; no much larger clone sits a single base away. Donors formed part of the validation cohort, which comprised over a hundred subjects and was distinct from the first cohort of fewer than 750 subjects. There are 15 amino acids in the CDR3, from cysteine to phenylalanine inclusive. Only CDR3 DNA remains: 45 bases, in frame from the first base. Based on the germline V gene (reference sequence), the CDR1 and CDR2 sequences are WNHNN and SYGVQD. Compared with germline, V lacks 1 base and J lacks 7 bases; bases without a gene match: 6. The method behind the library was the immunoSEQ multiplex PCR assay. The study's own analysis went as follows. A statistical classification framework was built to diagnose cytomegalovirus status from the catalog of TCR beta chain sequences. Sourced from immuneACCESS, this table was stored by TCRdb with only in-frame sequences that have V and J called. A share of the clones is absent; for the studies checked, an unresolved V gene accounts for under half, and the remainder has no known explanation. The DNA was the basis for D and trimming; V, J and clone size are from that table. For this sample the table gives some 150,000 clones, of which roughly 86% were detected only once. Of the sample, about 4.9% falls within the top ten clones.

The data belong to a study of cytomegalovirus exposure and HLA in healthy donors (TCRdb year 2017). With regard to the full study: According to a later analysis, one platform produced both the roughly 130 validation repertoires and the 550 to 800 repertoires of the first cohort. The study aimed to test whether signatures of past pathogen exposure could be identified by cataloging public T cell receptors. Besides the first cohort of around 700 subjects, a separate validation cohort made up of about 120 different subjects was used. High-throughput TCR immunosequencing, statistical association of individual TCRs with disease status, and machine learning were combined to predict cytomegalovirus infection status. The paper as a whole reports these results and caveats: It was suggested by the authors that the approach could potentially be generalized to other disease states and immunological phenotypes. A later analysis found that TCRs clustered in the first cohort also tended to co-occur in the roughly 120 validation repertoires, with 90% to 95% of cluster scores above 0. A few of the identified cytomegalovirus-associated TCR beta chains were confirmed in vitro to be specific for cytomegalovirus antigens. A later analysis had no HLA typing for the validation cohort, so co-occurrence there was scored across all 110 or so repertoires. The classifier was reported to diagnose cytomegalovirus status with high specificity and sensitivity in both the original cohort and the validation cohort. Most TCR sequences were observed very rarely across donors, whereas some public TCRs were present in many individuals. The study listed 164 TCR beta chains as associated with cytomegalovirus.

This sequence was found in a young man in good health and CMV-seropositive. The sequence is built from TRBV10-1 and TRBJ2-2, with 7 junctional bases fitting TRBD1. Source material: PBMCs. The nucleotide sequence is given as TGCGCCAGCAGTGAGTTAACAGGGGCTGGCGGGGAGCTGTTTTTT. Protein translation: CASSELTGAGGELFF.